Listed below are T cell receptor beta chains from one sample, sequenced in a study of T cell repertoires in cytomegalovirus infection. These receptors are not linked to any known antigen. TCRdb processed the reads anew with MiXCR; each CDR3 protein has one entry. The repertoire consists of hundreds of thousands of distinct CDR3 sequences, with around a third occurring once and the leading ten covering about 20%. Source: cultured PBMCs, taken from culture after CMV antigen stimulation. All receptors derive from a human donor in good health (CMV status not recorded). Some clones in this sample may be carry-over from other donors' samples. CDR3s include the opening cysteine and the closing phenylalanine or tryptophan. The order of the fields is V gene, J gene, clone size, D gene, CDR3 DNA, CDR3 protein. D genes are given only for firm matches. Clone size is stated in some rows and not others, as once, few, many or a class when expanded.

v_call: TRBV9; j_call: TRBJ1-4; clone_size: NA; d_call: TRBD1; cdr3_nt: TGTGCCAGCAGCGTAGCAGGGGGCGTCACCGAAAAACTGTTTTTT; cdr3_aa: CASSVAGGVTEKLFF
v_call: TRBV7-2; j_call: TRBJ2-5; clone_size: few; d_call: NA; cdr3_nt: TGTGCCAGCAGCTTAGAGAGAAGTCGTTTGGAAACCCAGTACTTC; cdr3_aa: CASSLERSRLETQYF
v_call: TRBV4-3; j_call: TRBJ1-3; clone_size: NA; d_call: NA; cdr3_nt: TGCGCCAGCAGCCAAGACTATCAACTTGGAAACACCATATATTTT; cdr3_aa: CASSQDYQLGNTIYF
v_call: TRBV12-3/TRBV12-4; j_call: TRBJ2-3; clone_size: NA; d_call: TRBD2; cdr3_nt: TGTGCCAGCCTAACACGGGAGGCAGATACGCAGTATTTT; cdr3_aa: CASLTREADTQYF
v_call: TRBV28; j_call: TRBJ1-5; clone_size: NA; d_call: NA; cdr3_nt: TGTGCCAACAGTTTTGCAGGGGCCGTCAATCAGCCCCAGCATTTT; cdr3_aa: CANSFAGAVNQPQHF
v_call: TRBV12-3/TRBV12-4; j_call: TRBJ2-7; clone_size: few; d_call: NA; cdr3_nt: TGTGCCAGCAGTTTAGGACAGCTCTCCTACGAGCAGTACTTC; cdr3_aa: CASSLGQLSYEQYF
v_call: TRBV29-1; j_call: TRBJ2-7; clone_size: NA; d_call: TRBD2; cdr3_nt: TGCAGCGCCGGCCCTAGCGGGGGTTCCGAGCAGTACTTC; cdr3_aa: CSAGPSGGSEQYF
v_call: TRBV6-5; j_call: TRBJ2-7; clone_size: NA; d_call: TRBD1; cdr3_nt: TGTGCCAGCAGTTACTCCGGGACAGACGAGCAGTACTTC; cdr3_aa: CASSYSGTDEQYF
v_call: TRBV28; j_call: TRBJ2-3; clone_size: NA; d_call: NA; cdr3_nt: TGTGCCAGCTCCCCTCCGCCAGGGGCAGATCCGCAGTATTTT; cdr3_aa: CASSPPPGADPQYF
v_call: TRBV3-1; j_call: TRBJ1-1; clone_size: NA; d_call: NA; cdr3_nt: TGTGCCAGCAGGAGGGTTCTCGGTTTGAACACTGAAGCTTTCTTT; cdr3_aa: CASRRVLGLNTEAFF
v_call: TRBV7-6; j_call: TRBJ1-3; clone_size: many; d_call: NA; cdr3_nt: TGTGCCAGCAGCTTAGGAGGCCGACACATCCACTCTGGAAACACCATATATTTT; cdr3_aa: CASSLGGRHIHSGNTIYF
v_call: TRBV10-3; j_call: TRBJ2-1; clone_size: few; d_call: TRBD2; cdr3_nt: TGTGCCATCAGTGACTTAGCGGGCTCCTCCTACAATGAGCAGTTCTTC; cdr3_aa: CAISDLAGSSYNEQFF
v_call: TRBV3-1; j_call: TRBJ1-1; clone_size: few; d_call: NA; cdr3_nt: TGTGCCAGCAGCCAGCCCCGAGCGATGAACACTGAAGCTTTCTTT; cdr3_aa: CASSQPRAMNTEAFF
v_call: TRBV11-2; j_call: TRBJ2-1; clone_size: few; d_call: NA; cdr3_nt: TGTGCCAGCAGCTTAGATTTCACAAATACCTACAATGAGCAGTTCTTC; cdr3_aa: CASSLDFTNTYNEQFF
v_call: TRBV28; j_call: TRBJ2-7; clone_size: NA; d_call: TRBD2; cdr3_nt: TGTGCCAGCAGTTTTAAGGAGCTAGCGGGAGGCTACGAGCAGTACTTC; cdr3_aa: CASSFKELAGGYEQYF
v_call: TRBV7-2; j_call: TRBJ2-3; clone_size: many; d_call: NA; cdr3_nt: TGTGCCAGCAGCTTACGAGCTAGCACAGATACGCAGTATTTT; cdr3_aa: CASSLRASTDTQYF
v_call: TRBV11-2; j_call: TRBJ2-3; clone_size: many; d_call: NA; cdr3_nt: TGTGCCAGCAGCTTAGATGGGGGATACACAGATACGCAGTATTTT; cdr3_aa: CASSLDGGYTDTQYF
v_call: TRBV27; j_call: TRBJ2-2; clone_size: NA; d_call: NA; cdr3_nt: TGTGCCACTAGCGCCTACACCGGGGAGCTGTTTTTT; cdr3_aa: CATSAYTGELFF
v_call: TRBV2; j_call: TRBJ1-5; clone_size: few; d_call: TRBD1; cdr3_nt: TGTGCCAGCTCGGACAGGGAGGCGCAGCCCCAGCATTTT; cdr3_aa: CASSDREAQPQHF
v_call: TRBV30; j_call: TRBJ2-5; clone_size: NA; d_call: NA; cdr3_nt: TGTGCCTGGGAGCGGTTTTTAGAGACCCAGTACTTC; cdr3_aa: CAWERFLETQYF
v_call: TRBV12-3/TRBV12-4; j_call: TRBJ2-3; clone_size: many; d_call: TRBD2; cdr3_nt: TGTGCCAGCAGCCTTAGCGGGAGTACAGATACGCAGTATTTT; cdr3_aa: CASSLSGSTDTQYF
v_call: TRBV7-2; j_call: TRBJ2-5; clone_size: NA; d_call: NA; cdr3_nt: TGTGCCAGCAGCTTTGACGGGGGCTGGGAGACCCAGTACTTC; cdr3_aa: CASSFDGGWETQYF
v_call: TRBV2; j_call: TRBJ1-1; clone_size: few; d_call: NA; cdr3_nt: TGTGCCAGCAGTTTGACAGTGGCAGGCACTGAAGCTTTCTTT; cdr3_aa: CASSLTVAGTEAFF
v_call: TRBV7-2; j_call: TRBJ2-1; clone_size: many; d_call: TRBD1; cdr3_nt: TGTGCCAGCAGCTTAGTAGGGGGCATCTACAATGAGCAGTTCTTC; cdr3_aa: CASSLVGGIYNEQFF
v_call: TRBV6-1; j_call: TRBJ1-1; clone_size: NA; d_call: TRBD1; cdr3_nt: TGTGCCAGCAGGGAGACAGGGCGGACTGAAGCTTTCTTT; cdr3_aa: CASRETGRTEAFF
v_call: TRBV7-2; j_call: TRBJ2-3; clone_size: few; d_call: NA; cdr3_nt: TGTGCCAGCGGGGAGGGGGGAGGTTCAGATACGCAGTATTTT; cdr3_aa: CASGEGGGSDTQYF
v_call: TRBV19; j_call: TRBJ2-7; clone_size: few; d_call: TRBD2; cdr3_nt: TGTGCCAGTAGCCGAACGGGAGGCCCAGAGGTGTACGAGCAGTACTTC; cdr3_aa: CASSRTGGPEVYEQYF
v_call: TRBV7-2; j_call: TRBJ1-4; clone_size: many; d_call: NA; cdr3_nt: TGTGCCAGCAGCTCGTCGGCCTCTCTGGGGGAAAAACTGTTTTTT; cdr3_aa: CASSSSASLGEKLFF
v_call: TRBV20-1; j_call: TRBJ2-5; clone_size: few; d_call: TRBD1; cdr3_nt: TGCAGTGCTAGAGATAGCCAGGGGGAAGAGACCCAGTACTTC; cdr3_aa: CSARDSQGEETQYF
v_call: TRBV27; j_call: TRBJ2-5; clone_size: NA; d_call: NA; cdr3_nt: TGTGCCAGCAGTAGGTTCACCGGGGAGACCCAGTACTTC; cdr3_aa: CASSRFTGETQYF
v_call: TRBV7-9; j_call: TRBJ2-4; clone_size: NA; d_call: NA; cdr3_nt: TGTGCCAGCAGCTTAGCGGGGGGCGTCCGAGCCAAAAACATTCAGTACTTC; cdr3_aa: CASSLAGGVRAKNIQYF
v_call: TRBV7-2; j_call: TRBJ2-2; clone_size: few; d_call: NA; cdr3_nt: TGTGCCAGCAGCTTAGCGGGGGGGGCCACCGGGGAGCTGTTTTTT; cdr3_aa: CASSLAGGATGELFF
v_call: TRBV7-2; j_call: TRBJ2-1; clone_size: NA; d_call: NA; cdr3_nt: TGTGCCAGCAGCTTAGAGGTTGTCAATGAGCAGTTCTTC; cdr3_aa: CASSLEVVNEQFF
v_call: TRBV7-6; j_call: TRBJ1-2; clone_size: NA; d_call: TRBD1; cdr3_nt: TGTGCCAGCAGCGCAGGGACAGTCAGTGGCTACACCTTC; cdr3_aa: CASSAGTVSGYTF
v_call: TRBV7-8; j_call: TRBJ1-1; clone_size: NA; d_call: TRBD1; cdr3_nt: TGTGCCAGCAGCCCGGAAGGGACAGGGTTTACTGAAGCTTTCTTT; cdr3_aa: CASSPEGTGFTEAFF
v_call: TRBV11-2; j_call: TRBJ1-2; clone_size: few; d_call: TRBD1; cdr3_nt: TGTGCCAGCAGCCAACCAACCGGGACAGGAGCTGCTAACTATGGCTACACCTTC; cdr3_aa: CASSQPTGTGAANYGYTF
v_call: TRBV7-9; j_call: TRBJ2-2; clone_size: NA; d_call: TRBD2; cdr3_nt: TGTGCCAGCAGCGTAGGGACTAGCGGGAGGACCGGGGAGCTGTTTTTT; cdr3_aa: CASSVGTSGRTGELFF
v_call: TRBV19; j_call: TRBJ2-5; clone_size: few; d_call: NA; cdr3_nt: TGTGCCAGTAGCGCGGGACGGGCGGGAGAGACCCAGTACTTC; cdr3_aa: CASSAGRAGETQYF
v_call: TRBV7-9; j_call: TRBJ2-1; clone_size: few; d_call: TRBD1; cdr3_nt: TGTGCCAGCAGCTCCTCGGGACAGATACTCTACAATGAGCAGTTCTTC; cdr3_aa: CASSSSGQILYNEQFF
v_call: TRBV20-1; j_call: TRBJ2-5; clone_size: NA; d_call: NA; cdr3_nt: TGCAGTGCTAGAGATAGAGGGTCAGAGACCCAGTACTTC; cdr3_aa: CSARDRGSETQYF
v_call: TRBV27; j_call: TRBJ2-3; clone_size: once; d_call: NA; cdr3_nt: TGTGCCAGCAGAAAGGGGTTGCCAGATACGCAGTATTTT; cdr3_aa: CASRKGLPDTQYF
v_call: TRBV20-1; j_call: TRBJ2-1; clone_size: NA; d_call: NA; cdr3_nt: TGCAGTGCGAAGATGCGGCTAGCCCTAAATGAGCAGTTCTTC; cdr3_aa: CSAKMRLALNEQFF
v_call: TRBV7-6; j_call: TRBJ2-3; clone_size: many; d_call: NA; cdr3_nt: TGTGCCAGCAGCCCAATGGTGCGGACAGGCACAGATACGCAGTATTTT; cdr3_aa: CASSPMVRTGTDTQYF
v_call: TRBV5-4; j_call: TRBJ2-5; clone_size: NA; d_call: NA; cdr3_nt: TGTGCCAGCAGCCCTACGCAGAACCAAGAGACCCAGTACTTC; cdr3_aa: CASSPTQNQETQYF
v_call: TRBV20-1; j_call: TRBJ1-4; clone_size: NA; d_call: TRBD1; cdr3_nt: TGCAGTGTCCCTGACAGGGTTGAAAAACTGTTTTTT; cdr3_aa: CSVPDRVEKLFF
v_call: TRBV7-2; j_call: TRBJ2-7; clone_size: NA; d_call: TRBD2; cdr3_nt: TGTGCCAGCAGCTTCCTCGCCGGGACTAGCGAGCCCTCCTACGAGCAGTACTTC; cdr3_aa: CASSFLAGTSEPSYEQYF
v_call: TRBV7-4; j_call: TRBJ2-1; clone_size: few; d_call: TRBD1; cdr3_nt: TGTGCCAGCAGCGAGAGTCAGGGGGCCTATGAGCAGTTCTTC; cdr3_aa: CASSESQGAYEQFF
v_call: TRBV20-1; j_call: TRBJ2-1; clone_size: NA; d_call: NA; cdr3_nt: TGCAGTGCTAGTCCGGGGGTTCAGTTCTTC; cdr3_aa: CSASPGVQFF
v_call: TRBV7-8; j_call: TRBJ2-3; clone_size: NA; d_call: TRBD2; cdr3_nt: TGTGCCAGCAGCCCCCAGCGGGGGGACGATACGCAGTATTTT; cdr3_aa: CASSPQRGDDTQYF
v_call: TRBV7-2; j_call: TRBJ2-3; clone_size: many; d_call: TRBD2; cdr3_nt: TGTGCCAGCAGCTTCCTAGCGGGGGGGAGCACAGATACGCAGTATTTT; cdr3_aa: CASSFLAGGSTDTQYF
v_call: TRBV7-2; j_call: TRBJ1-5; clone_size: many; d_call: TRBD1; cdr3_nt: TGTGCCAGCAGCCAAGGGACAGGGGATCAGCCCCAGCATTTT; cdr3_aa: CASSQGTGDQPQHF
v_call: TRBV7-2; j_call: TRBJ1-2; clone_size: many; d_call: TRBD1; cdr3_nt: TGTGCCAGCAGCATCAGAGAGGGACAGGGTATGAGTTACACCTTC; cdr3_aa: CASSIREGQGMSYTF
v_call: TRBV7-2; j_call: TRBJ2-7; clone_size: NA; d_call: NA; cdr3_nt: TGTGCCAGCAGCTTCTCAGCGGTTGCCGAGCAGTACTTC; cdr3_aa: CASSFSAVAEQYF
v_call: TRBV11-2; j_call: TRBJ2-5; clone_size: NA; d_call: NA; cdr3_nt: TGTGCCAGCAGGGAGAAGCGGAAGACCCAGTACTTC; cdr3_aa: CASREKRKTQYF
v_call: TRBV28; j_call: TRBJ1-1; clone_size: NA; d_call: NA; cdr3_nt: TGTGCCAGCAGTTTAGGTTTCCAGGGTCTGGGTGAAGCTTTCTTT; cdr3_aa: CASSLGFQGLGEAFF
v_call: TRBV7-4; j_call: TRBJ2-5; clone_size: NA; d_call: TRBD1; cdr3_nt: TGTGCCAGCAGCGTCTCGACAGGGGTTGCGACCCAGTACTTC; cdr3_aa: CASSVSTGVATQYF
v_call: TRBV27; j_call: TRBJ2-7; clone_size: few; d_call: NA; cdr3_nt: TGTGCCAGCAGTTTGGGTCCAGAGACCTACGAGCAGTACTTC; cdr3_aa: CASSLGPETYEQYF
v_call: TRBV6-1; j_call: TRBJ1-6; clone_size: few; d_call: NA; cdr3_nt: TGTGCCAGCAACTACTTGAGCTCCTATAATTCACCCCTCCACTTT; cdr3_aa: CASNYLSSYNSPLHF
v_call: TRBV7-2; j_call: TRBJ2-7; clone_size: many; d_call: NA; cdr3_nt: TGTGCCAGCAGCTTAGTGGGGGCTGCGAGCGAGCAGTACTTC; cdr3_aa: CASSLVGAASEQYF
v_call: TRBV12-3/TRBV12-4; j_call: TRBJ2-4; clone_size: few; d_call: NA; cdr3_nt: TGTGCCAGCAGTGACCGAGTAGCGGTAGCCAAAAACATTCAGTACTTC; cdr3_aa: CASSDRVAVAKNIQYF